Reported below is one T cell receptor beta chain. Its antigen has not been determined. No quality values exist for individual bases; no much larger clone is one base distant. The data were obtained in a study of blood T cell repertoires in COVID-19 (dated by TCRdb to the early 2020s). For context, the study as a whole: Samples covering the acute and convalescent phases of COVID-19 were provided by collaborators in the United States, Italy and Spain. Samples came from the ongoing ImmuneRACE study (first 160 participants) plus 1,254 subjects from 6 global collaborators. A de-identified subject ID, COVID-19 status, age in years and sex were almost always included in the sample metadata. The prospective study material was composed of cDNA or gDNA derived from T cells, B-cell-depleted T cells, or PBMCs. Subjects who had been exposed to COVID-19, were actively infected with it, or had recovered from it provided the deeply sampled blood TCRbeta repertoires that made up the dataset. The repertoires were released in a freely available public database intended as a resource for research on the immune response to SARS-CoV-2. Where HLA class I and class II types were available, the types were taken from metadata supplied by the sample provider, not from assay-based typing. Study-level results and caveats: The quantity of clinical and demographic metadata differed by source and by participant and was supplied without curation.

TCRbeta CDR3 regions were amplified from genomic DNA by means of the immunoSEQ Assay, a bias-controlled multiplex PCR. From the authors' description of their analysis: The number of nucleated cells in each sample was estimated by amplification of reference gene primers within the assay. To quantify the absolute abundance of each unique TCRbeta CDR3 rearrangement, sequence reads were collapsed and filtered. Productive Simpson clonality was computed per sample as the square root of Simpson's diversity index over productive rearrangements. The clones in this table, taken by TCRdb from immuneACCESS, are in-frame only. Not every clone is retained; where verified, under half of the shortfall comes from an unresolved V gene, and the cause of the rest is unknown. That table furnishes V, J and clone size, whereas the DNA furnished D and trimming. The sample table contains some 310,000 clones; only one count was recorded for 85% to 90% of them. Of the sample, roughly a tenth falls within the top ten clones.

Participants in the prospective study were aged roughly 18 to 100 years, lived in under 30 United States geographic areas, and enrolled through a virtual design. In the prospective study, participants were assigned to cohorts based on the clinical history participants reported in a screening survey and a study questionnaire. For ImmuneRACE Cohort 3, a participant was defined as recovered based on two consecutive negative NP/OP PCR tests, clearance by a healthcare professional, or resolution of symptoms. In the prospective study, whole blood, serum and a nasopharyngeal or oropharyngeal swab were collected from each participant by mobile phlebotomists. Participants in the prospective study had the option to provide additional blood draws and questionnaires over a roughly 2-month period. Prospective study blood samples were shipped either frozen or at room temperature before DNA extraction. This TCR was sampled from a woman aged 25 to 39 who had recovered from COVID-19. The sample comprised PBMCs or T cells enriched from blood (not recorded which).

Here the CDR3 is given as CASSMAGGLTEAFF. The bases are TGTGCCAGTAGTATGGCAGGGGGCTTGACTGAAGCTTTCTTT. The chain links TRBV19 with TRBJ1-1; TRBD1 aligns with 8 central bases. The germline V gene (reference sequence) supplies CDR1 LNHDA and CDR2 SQIVND. The junction shows trimming of 3 bases on V and 5 bases on J, and the gene matches do not reach 5 bases of it. The CDR3 contains 14 residues, cysteine and phenylalanine counted. Only the CDR3 part of the read is kept: 42 bases, read in frame from the first base.